These 9 T cell receptor beta chains share one sample of origin, sequenced in a study of neurological immune-mediated disorders. Specified time point: longitudinal time-point 1 (baseline). TCRdb re-analysed the 5' RACE reads in MiXCR, keeping a single row per CDR3 protein. Of some 49,000 distinct CDR3 sequences in the sample, about 9% were seen once. The source material was PBMCs. Receptors originate from a woman in her forties in good health.

This clonotype was seen repeatedly, ten times or more. The gene calls are TRBV4-2 and TRBJ2-2; D may be TRBD2 (6 bases). CDR3 length equals 16 residues. Germline V CDR1 and CDR2: LGHNA, YNFKEQ. Deletions cut 1 base from V and 8 bases from J, with 17 bases between. CDR3 DNA sequence: TGTGCCAGCAGCCAAGCCCTTCAGGGAGGAGCGGGGGAGCTGTTTTTT. Its translation is CASSQALQGGAGELFF.

This rearrangement joins TRBV29-1 to TRBJ2-1, with 9 nucleotides matching TRBD2. V lost 4 bases to trimming and J lost 15 bases; unmatched junction nucleotides: 16. Germline V lookup: CDR1 SQVTM, CDR2 ANQGSEA. The CDR3 has 14 amino acids. CDR3 sequence reads: CSVGRSGGHNEWFF. For the CDR3, the DNA is TGCAGCGTTGGTCGTAGCGGGGGTCACAATGAGTGGTTCTTC.

There are many counts of this clonotype. The rearrangement uses TRBV5-1 and TRBJ2-2; the match to TRBD2 covers 7 bases. The CDR3 spans 18 residues. The V and J ends lost 0 bases and 2 bases, in that order; junction bases with no gene match: 10. Germline V gives CDR1 SGHRS, CDR2 YFSETQ. CDR3 sequence: CASSLGILAVLNTGELFF. In DNA form, the CDR3 reads TGCGCCAGCAGCTTGGGGATTCTAGCGGTCCTAAACACCGGGGAGCTGTTTTTT.

This clonotype has ten or more counts. This rearrangement joins TRBV15 to TRBJ2-4; D call uncertain. CDR1 LNHNV and CDR2 YYDKDF come from the germline V gene (reference sequence). The CDR3 consists of 15 residues. V lost 0 bases and J lost 8, with 14 bases in between. The CDR3 protein is CATSRDGLARDIQYF. The CDR3, as DNA: TGTGCCACCAGCAGAGATGGGTTAGCACGGGACATTCAGTACTTC.

The sample holds many counts of this clonotype. The chain joins TRBV5-1 to TRBJ1-1; no firm D call. This CDR3 is built from 14 residues. In germline, CDR1 is SGHRS, CDR2 YFSETQ. V gave up 1 base and J gave up 0 bases, with 7 bases separating them. In DNA, the CDR3 is TGCGCCAGCAGCTTGCTCCCCATGAACACTGAAGCTTTCTTT. This codes for CASSLLPMNTEAFF.

This clonotype occurred many times. The chain joins TRBV12-3 or TRBV12-4 to TRBJ2-3, with D tentatively TRBD2 (5 bases). V dropped 0 bases and J dropped 0 bases, with 10 bases sitting between them. There are 16 residues in the CDR3. In DNA form, the CDR3 reads TGTGCCAGCAGTTTAGCGGCCCAGCGGAGCACAGATACGCAGTATTTT. This codes for CASSLAAQRSTDTQYF.

This clonotype was recorded at least ten times. The chain links TRBV12-3 or TRBV12-4 to TRBJ2-2, with D unclear. The CDR3 is made up of 14 amino acids. Between the trimmed V and J ends, which lost 1 base and 1 base, there was a span of 4 bases. The CDR3 DNA reads TGTGCCAGCAGTTTAGGACGGAACACCGGGGAGCTGTTTTTT. This sequence encodes CASSLGRNTGELFF.

This clonotype came up many times. The V and J genes are TRBV7-2 and TRBJ1-5; no clear D gene. The germline V gene has CDR1 SGHTA and CDR2 FQGNSA. The CDR3 has 15 amino acids. Trimming removed 1 base at V and 0 bases at J, with 7 bases between. The CDR3 spells CASSLGGNSNQPQHF. Here the CDR3 DNA reads TGTGCCAGCAGCTTAGGAGGGAATAGCAATCAGCCCCAGCATTTT.

This clonotype came up many times. A single base separates this from a much larger clone, so it may be a read error. The CDR3 here is CANSPGGTMGNTEAFF. The CDR3 DNA sequence: TGTGCCAACAGTCCAGGCGGGACCATGGGAAACACTGAAGCTTTCTTT. The V and J genes are TRBV12-3 or TRBV12-4 and TRBJ1-1; D may be TRBD1 (5 bases). The CDR3 length is 16 residues.